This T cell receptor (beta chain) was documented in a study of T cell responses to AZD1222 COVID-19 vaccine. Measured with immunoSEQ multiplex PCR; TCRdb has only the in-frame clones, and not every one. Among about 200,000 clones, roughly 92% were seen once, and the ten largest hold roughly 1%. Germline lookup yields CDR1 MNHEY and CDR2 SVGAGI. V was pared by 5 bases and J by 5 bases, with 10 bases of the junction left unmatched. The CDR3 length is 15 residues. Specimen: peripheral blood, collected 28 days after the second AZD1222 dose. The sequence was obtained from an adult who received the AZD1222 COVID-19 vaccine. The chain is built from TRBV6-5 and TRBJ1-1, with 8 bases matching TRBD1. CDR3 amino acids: CASSTLGTGNTEAFF. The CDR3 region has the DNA TGTGCCAGCAGTACTTTAGGGACAGGAAATACTGAAGCTTTCTTT.